The clone carrying this T cell receptor beta chain has more than one count but fewer than ten. This entry comes from a study of identical twins. Template switching supplied a universal primer site; unique molecular identifiers were carried on the cDNA. TCRdb re-called the 5' RACE reads with MiXCR, one entry per CDR3 protein. The data contain approximately 1.8 million distinct CDR3 sequences, under 35% of them singletons. Healthy Caucasians supplied all donations. V lost 1 base and J lost 5, with 16 bases in between. The germline V gene encodes CDR1 DFQATT and CDR2 SNEGSKA (reference sequence). The CDR3 totals 15 residues.

V gene TRBV20-1 combines with J gene TRBJ2-3, with D possibly matching TRBD2 (6 bases). What was sequenced was cord blood. This receptor was identified in a newborn girl in good health. For the CDR3, the DNA is TGCAGTGCTAGAGCCCCAGGACTACTGCGAGATACGCAGTATTTT. It codes for CSARAPGLLRDTQYF.